The entry below gives a single TCR beta chain sequence along with its context. TCRdb re-called the RT-PCR reads with MiXCR, one entry per CDR3 protein. The data contain 150,000 to 200,000 distinct CDR3 sequences, around 12% of them singletons. This entry comes from a study of response to subunit inactivated influenza vaccine. Germline CDR1 is MNHEY and CDR2 is SVGEGT. V was cut by 5 bases and J by 0 bases, with 8 bases left in between. The CDR3 has 14 amino acids. This sample also belongs to another study, concerning T cells expressing NK-cell markers. From that study: Researchers built TCR beta cDNA using 5'RACE template switching with UMIs.

The receptor was isolated from a man between 50 and 59 years old who received an inactivated influenza vaccine. Sequenced here: CD8+ T cells sorted from PBMCs, sampled 12 days after vaccination. The chain couples TRBV6-2 or TRBV6-3 to TRBJ1-5; no firm D call. Here the CDR3 reads CASSPRRSNQPQHF. Here the CDR3 DNA reads TGTGCCAGCAGTCCCCGACGTAGCAATCAGCCCCAGCATTTT.